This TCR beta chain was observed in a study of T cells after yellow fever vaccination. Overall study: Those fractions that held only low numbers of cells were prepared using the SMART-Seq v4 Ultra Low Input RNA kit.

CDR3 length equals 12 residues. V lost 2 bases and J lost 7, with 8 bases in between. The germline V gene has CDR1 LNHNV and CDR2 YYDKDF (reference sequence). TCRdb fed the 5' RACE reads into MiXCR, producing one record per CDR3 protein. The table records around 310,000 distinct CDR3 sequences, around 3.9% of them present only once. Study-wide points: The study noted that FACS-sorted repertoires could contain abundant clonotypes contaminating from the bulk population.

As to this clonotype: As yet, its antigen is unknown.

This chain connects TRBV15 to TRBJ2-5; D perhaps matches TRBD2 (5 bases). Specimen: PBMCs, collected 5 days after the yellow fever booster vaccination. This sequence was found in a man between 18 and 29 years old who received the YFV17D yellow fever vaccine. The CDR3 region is CATSRFSGTQYF. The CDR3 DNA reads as TGTGCCACCAGCAGATTCAGCGGGACCCAGTACTTC.